This T cell receptor beta chain was observed in a study of blood T cell repertoires in COVID-19. Germline trimming cut 8 bases from V and 0 bases from J; bases unmatched to any gene: 6. CDR1 SNHLY and CDR2 FYNNEI come from the germline V gene. The CDR3 contains 14 residues. Clones were read by immunoSEQ multiplex PCR, and TCRdb kept only the in-frame ones, dropping some. The table shows 100,000 to 150,000 clones, with roughly 88% occurring only once. The receptor's source is an elderly woman with acute or convalescent COVID-19. The chain links TRBV2 to TRBJ2-7; TRBD2 matches at 8 bases. The specimen was peripheral blood. CDR3 nucleotide sequence: TGTGCCAGCGTGACTAGCGCCCCCTCCTACGAGCAGTACTTC. Translation gives CASVTSAPSYEQYF.